Below are 22 T cell receptor beta chains sequenced from a single sample in a study of blood T cell repertoires in COVID-19. The method was immunoSEQ multiplex PCR; TCRdb's version includes in-frame clones alone and lacks a portion of them. The profile shows about 130,000 clones, approximately 82% of them singletons. The sample taken for sequencing was peripheral blood. The receptor set was obtained from a man in his forties with active or convalescent COVID-19.

This rearrangement joins TRBV9 to TRBJ2-2, with TRBD1 matching 7 bases. Germline lookup yields CDR1 SGDLS and CDR2 YYNGEE. The CDR3 length is 16 residues. The V segment lost 3 bases and the J segment 6 bases; nucleotides outside the gene matches: 11. CDR3 protein: CASSATPTGAAGELFF. The DNA of the CDR3 is TGTGCCAGCAGCGCAACTCCCACAGGGGCGGCCGGGGAGCTGTTTTTT.

This clone was seen just once. The J gene is TRBJ2-5, the V gene TRBV6-5, with TRBD2 identical over 10 bases. The J segment lost 5 bases and the V segment lost 7 bases, leaving 10 bases of the junction unmatched. Germline CDR1 and CDR2: MNHEY and SVGAGI. This CDR3 region has 15 residues. The CDR3: CASTDPGTSVETQYF. The DNA for the CDR3 is TGTGCCAGCACCGACCCTGGGACTAGCGTCGAGACCCAGTACTTC.

The chain joins TRBV3-1 (or the pseudogene TRBV3-2) to TRBJ1-3, with a possible D match to TRBD1 (5 bases). The ends were cut back, 0 bases at V and 4 bases at J, with 10 bases in the middle. The CDR3 runs 15 residues. Germline V gene lookup returns CDR1 LGHDT and CDR2 YNNKEL (reference sequence). The CDR3 loop reads CASSQDGAGGNTIYF. The DNA of the CDR3 is TGTGCCAGCAGCCAAGATGGGGCAGGAGGAAACACCATATATTTT.

Here the CDR3 reads CATSDPGTGLDTQYF. CDR3 bases: TGTGCCACCAGTGATCCTGGGACAGGTTTAGATACGCAGTATTTT. This rearrangement joins TRBV24-1 to TRBJ2-3; 8 nucleotides line up with TRBD1. The CDR3 has 15 amino acids. V was pared by 3 bases and J by 5 bases, with 6 bases of the junction left unmatched. Germline assignment: CDR1 KGHDR and CDR2 SFDVKD.

In its sample, this clone was seen a few times. V and J are TRBV6-2 or TRBV6-3 and TRBJ2-3; the match to TRBD2 covers 8 bases. Trimming at V came to 3 bases and at J to 9 bases, leaving 14 bases not matched to a gene. Per the germline V gene, CDR1 is MNHEY and CDR2 is SVGEGT. This CDR3 region has 16 residues. The CDR3 spells CASSYRPAGATNTQYF. CDR3 sequence (DNA): TGTGCCAGCAGTTATCGCCCAGCGGGGGCCACCAACACGCAGTATTTT.

V gene TRBV7-9 combines with J gene TRBJ2-2, with D tentatively TRBD1 (5 bases). The CDR3 has 15 residues. V shed 6 bases and J shed 2 bases, with 13 bases lying between them. In germline, CDR1 is SEHNR, CDR2 FQNEAQ (reference sequence). The CDR3 sequence: CASSPRQTNTGELFF. DNA for the CDR3: TGTGCCAGCAGTCCGAGACAGACTAACACCGGGGAGCTGTTTTTT.

The chain couples TRBV7-2 to TRBJ2-3, with 12 bases aligning to TRBD2. This CDR3 is 16 amino acids long. The junction had 7 bases not matched to a gene; V was cut back by 3 bases and J by 6 bases. Germline V gene sequence: CDR1 SGHTA, CDR2 FQGNSA. CDR3 in amino acids: CASSFLAGGPWDTQYF. The CDR3, as DNA: TGTGCCAGCAGCTTCCTAGCGGGGGGGCCCTGGGATACGCAGTATTTT.

The chain links TRBV23-1 to TRBJ1-1; no clear D. TRBV23-1 is recorded as an ORF, its role being uncertain. Trimming took 4 bases from V and 5 from J, leaving 8 bases between them. The CDR3 covers 12 residues. The CDR3 reads CASSREETEAFF. CDR3 nucleotide sequence: TGCGCCAGCAGTCGAGAAGAGACTGAAGCTTTCTTT.

This sequence joins TRBV25-1 and TRBJ2-7; no clear D. This CDR3 is built from 12 residues. Between the trimmed V and J ends, which lost 5 bases and 0 bases, there was a span of 5 bases. The germline V gene has CDR1 MGHDK and CDR2 SYGVNS. CDR3 amino acids: CASSLVSYEQYF. Here the CDR3 DNA reads TGTGCCAGCAGTCTAGTCTCCTACGAGCAGTACTTC.

J is TRBJ1-6 and V is TRBV18, with D perhaps matching TRBD1 (5 bases). Looked up from germline, CDR1 is KGHSH and CDR2 is LQKENI. V was pared by 3 bases and J by 8 bases, with 17 bases between. CDR3 length: 16 amino acids. In nucleotides, the CDR3 is TGTGCCAGCTCACCCCACCCCCCAGGGAAGGATTCACCCCTCCACTTT. Translated: CASSPHPPGKDSPLHF. Full variable domain (rest looked up from reference TRBV18 and TRBJ1-6): NAGVMQNPRHLVRRRGQEARLRCSPMKGHSHVYWYRQLPEEGLKFMVYLQKENIIDESGMPKERFSAEFPKEGPSILRIQQVVRGDSAAYFCASSPHPPGKDSPLHFGNGTRLTVT.

This chain connects TRBV4-3 to TRBJ1-2, with TRBD1 matching over 7 bases. The CDR3 loop spans 13 amino acids. Germline-derived CDR1 and CDR2 are LGHNA and YSLEER. J was trimmed by 2 bases and V by 4 bases; bases with no gene match: 1. This chain's CDR3 is CASSPDRNYGYTF. The CDR3 region has the DNA TGCGCCAGCAGCCCGGACAGGAACTATGGCTACACCTTC.

In this sample, this clone turned up a few times. This chain uses TRBV6-5 with TRBJ1-6; 9 nucleotides agree with TRBD1. Germline V gene data show CDR1 as MNHEY and CDR2 as SVGAGI. V dropped 4 bases and J dropped 9; count of bases not matched to a gene: 7. The CDR3 spans 15 residues. CDR3 nucleotides: TGTGCCAGCAGTTCTAGGACAGGGGAGGTTTCACCCCTCCACTTT. This encodes CASSSRTGEVSPLHF.

A remark on this clone: Different DNA sequences within this sample yield the same CDR3. The V and J genes are TRBV20-1 and TRBJ1-1; D not certain. Trimming took 3 bases from V and 4 from J, leaving 6 bases between them. Germline-derived CDR1 and CDR2 are DFQATT and SNEGSKA (reference sequence). The CDR3 consists of 11 residues. In DNA, the CDR3 is TGCAGTGCTAGGGGCCTCACTGAAGCTTTCTTT. Translating it yields CSARGLTEAFF.

The rearrangement uses TRBV7-6 and TRBJ2-6; D might be TRBD2 (5 bases). The V and J ends lost 3 bases and 2 bases respectively, with 17 bases between them. The V gene's germline CDR1 is SGHVS and CDR2 FNYEAQ. The CDR3 loop spans 18 amino acids. The CDR3 sequence: CASSFLRAGSTGANVLTF. The CDR3 DNA follows: TGTGCCAGCAGCTTCCTACGTGCGGGTAGCACTGGGGCCAACGTCCTGACTTTC.

The chain is built from TRBV7-2 and TRBJ2-5, with 8 bases aligning to TRBD1. The CDR3 has 15 residues. The V gene's germline CDR1 is SGHTA and CDR2 FQGNSA. V was clipped by 5 bases and J by 1 base; unmatched bases: 6. CDR3 sequence reads: CASSVGQGRQETQYF. CDR3 nucleotides: TGTGCCAGCAGCGTAGGACAGGGACGCCAAGAGACCCAGTACTTC. Filled out from reference TRBV7-2 and TRBJ2-5, the complete variable domain reads GAGVSQSPSNKVTEKGKDVELRCDPISGHTALYWYRQSLGQGLEFLIYFQGNSAPDKSGLPSDRFSAERTGGSVSTLTIQRTQQEDSAVYLCASSVGQGRQETQYFGPGTRLLVL.

As to this clone: The germline gene is not matched at one end of the junction; a read error may be the cause. The chain uses TRBV3-1 (or the pseudogene TRBV3-2) and TRBJ1-1; D gene uncertain. CDR3 length equals 13 residues. Germline CDR1 is LGHDT and CDR2 is YNNKEL (reference sequence). As DNA, the CDR3 is TGTGCCAGCAGCCAAGCAGCAGGACGGAGGGTGGGTTTT. Its translation: CASSQAAGRRVGF.

The chain recombines TRBV6-5 with TRBJ1-1; D ambiguous. Trimming shortened V by 5 bases and J by 1 base, and 8 bases separated the two germline ends. The CDR3 has 13 residues. Germline values: CDR1 MNHEY, CDR2 SVGAGI. In DNA, the CDR3 is TGTGCCAGCAGTACCCCACAGAACACTGAAGCTTTCTTT. The encoded protein is CASSTPQNTEAFF.

This clone was counted a single time. The chain links TRBV5-1 to TRBJ2-7; unclear D gene. This CDR3 comprises 13 residues. The germline V and J ends were trimmed by 5 bases and 2 bases, with 11 bases remaining between them. CDR1 SGHRS and CDR2 YFSETQ come from the germline V gene. CDR3 sequence: CASSLVAAYEQYF. CDR3 nucleotides: TGCGCCAGCAGTCTAGTGGCCGCCTACGAGCAGTACTTC.

This clone showed up many times. This sequence joins TRBV12-3 or TRBV12-4 and TRBJ2-2; D is unresolved. The CDR3 consists of 13 residues. V lost 6 bases to trimming and J lost 4 bases, with 9 bases between them. CDR3 residues: CASSRTATGELFF. In nucleotides, the CDR3 is TGTGCCAGCAGCCGAACAGCCACCGGGGAGCTGTTTTTT.

The rearrangement uses TRBV4-1 and TRBJ1-5; D gene ambiguous. The CDR3 runs 16 residues. From germline, CDR1 is MGHRA and CDR2 YSYEKL. Trimming pared 1 base from V and 3 bases from J, leaving 13 bases between. This CDR3 reads CASSQVIYSLNQPQHF. The CDR3 bases are TGCGCCAGCAGCCAAGTCATCTACAGTCTCAATCAGCCCCAGCATTTT.

The chain combines TRBV19 with TRBJ2-1; TRBD1 is a possible D gene (5 bases). Trimming pared 4 bases from V and 0 bases from J, leaving 13 bases between. The CDR3 totals 16 residues. Per the germline V gene, CDR1 is LNHDA and CDR2 is SQIVND (reference sequence). In nucleotides, the CDR3 is TGTGCCAGTAGTACAGCAAGGACAAACTCCTACAATGAGCAGTTCTTC. Its protein is CASSTARTNSYNEQFF.

This sequence joins TRBV3-1 (or the pseudogene TRBV3-2) and TRBJ1-2; TRBD1 agrees at 12 bases. Per germline, CDR1 LGHDT and CDR2 YNNKEL (reference sequence). The CDR3 spans 16 residues. With 3 bases clipped from V and 3 bases from J, the junction kept 5 bases outside the gene matches. CDR3 sequence: CASSHRGTGGDYGYTF. For the CDR3, the DNA is TGTGCCAGCAGCCACCGCGGGACAGGGGGCGACTATGGCTACACCTTC.